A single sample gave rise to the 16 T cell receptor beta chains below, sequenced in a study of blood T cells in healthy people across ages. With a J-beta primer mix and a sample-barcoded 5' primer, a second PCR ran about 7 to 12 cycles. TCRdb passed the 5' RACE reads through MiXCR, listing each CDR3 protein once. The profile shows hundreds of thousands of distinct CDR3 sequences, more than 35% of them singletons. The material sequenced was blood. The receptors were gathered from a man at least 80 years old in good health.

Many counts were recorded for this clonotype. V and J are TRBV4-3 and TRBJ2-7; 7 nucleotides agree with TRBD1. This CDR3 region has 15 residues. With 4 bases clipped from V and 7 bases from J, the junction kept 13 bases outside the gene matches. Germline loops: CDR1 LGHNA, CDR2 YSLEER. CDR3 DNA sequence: TGCGCCAGCAGCCCCGGGACAGACACGTCTGGTGAGCAGTACTTC. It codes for CASSPGTDTSGEQYF.

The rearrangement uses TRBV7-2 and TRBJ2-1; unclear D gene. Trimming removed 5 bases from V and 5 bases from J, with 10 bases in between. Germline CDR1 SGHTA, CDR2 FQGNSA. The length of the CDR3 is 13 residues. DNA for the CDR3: TGTGCCAGCAGCGTAGACTTAAACAATGAGCAGTTCTTC. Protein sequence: CASSVDLNNEQFF.

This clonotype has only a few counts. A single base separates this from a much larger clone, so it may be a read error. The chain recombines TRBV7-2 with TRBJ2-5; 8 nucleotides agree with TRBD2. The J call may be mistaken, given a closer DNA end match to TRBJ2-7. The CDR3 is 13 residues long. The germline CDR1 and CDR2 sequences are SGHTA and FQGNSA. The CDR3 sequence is CAGSLLAAYEQYF. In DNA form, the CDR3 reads TGTGCCGGCAGCTTACTAGCGGCCTACGAGCAGTACTTC.

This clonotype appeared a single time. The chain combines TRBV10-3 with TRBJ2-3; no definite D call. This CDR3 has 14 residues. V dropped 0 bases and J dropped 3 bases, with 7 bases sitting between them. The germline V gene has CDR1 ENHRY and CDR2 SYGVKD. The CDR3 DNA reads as TGTGCCATCAGTGAGTCATCTGTTACAGATACGCAGTATTTT. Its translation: CAISESSVTDTQYF.

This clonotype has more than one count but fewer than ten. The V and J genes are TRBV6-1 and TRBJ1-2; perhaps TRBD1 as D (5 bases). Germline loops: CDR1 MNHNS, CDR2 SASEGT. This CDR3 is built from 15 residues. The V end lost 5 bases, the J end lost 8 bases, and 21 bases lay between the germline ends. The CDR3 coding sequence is TGTGCCAGCAGTCCCCGGGGCAGCCAGCAGGCAGGCTACACCTTC. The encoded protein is CASSPRGSQQAGYTF.

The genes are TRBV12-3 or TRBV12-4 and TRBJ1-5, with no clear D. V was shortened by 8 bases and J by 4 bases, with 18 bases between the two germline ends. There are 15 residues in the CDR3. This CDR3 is CASHTVGIRNQPQHF. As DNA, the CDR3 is TGTGCCAGCCATACCGTTGGTATCCGAAATCAGCCCCAGCATTTT.

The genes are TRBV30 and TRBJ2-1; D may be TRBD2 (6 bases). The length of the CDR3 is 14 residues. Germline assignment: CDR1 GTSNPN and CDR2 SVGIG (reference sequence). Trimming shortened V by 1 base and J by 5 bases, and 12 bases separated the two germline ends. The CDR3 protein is CAWSGGLTNNEQFF. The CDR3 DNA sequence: TGTGCCTGGAGTGGTGGACTAACCAACAATGAGCAGTTCTTC.

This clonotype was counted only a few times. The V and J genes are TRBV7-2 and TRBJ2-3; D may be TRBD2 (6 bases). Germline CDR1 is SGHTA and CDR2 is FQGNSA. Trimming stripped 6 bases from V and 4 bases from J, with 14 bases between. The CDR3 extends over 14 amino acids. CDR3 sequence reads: CASSPGLQSDTQYF. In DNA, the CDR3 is TGTGCCAGCAGTCCCGGACTACAGTCAGATACGCAGTATTTT.

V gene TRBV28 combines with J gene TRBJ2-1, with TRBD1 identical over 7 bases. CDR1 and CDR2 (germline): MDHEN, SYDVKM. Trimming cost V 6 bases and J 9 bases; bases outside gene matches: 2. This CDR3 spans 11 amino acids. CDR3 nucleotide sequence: TGTGCCAGCAGATACAGGGGTGAGCAGTTCTTC. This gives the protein CASRYRGEQFF. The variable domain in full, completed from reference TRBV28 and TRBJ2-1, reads DVKVTQSSRYLVKRTGEKVFLECVQDMDHENMFWYRQDPGLGLRLIYFSYDVKMKEKGDIPEGYSVSREKKERFSLILESASTNQTSMYLCASRYRGEQFFGPGTRLTVL.

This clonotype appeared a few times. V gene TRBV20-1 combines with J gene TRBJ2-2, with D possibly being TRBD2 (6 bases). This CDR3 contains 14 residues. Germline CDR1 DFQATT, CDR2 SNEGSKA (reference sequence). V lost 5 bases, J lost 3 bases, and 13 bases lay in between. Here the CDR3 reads CSALRDFDTGELFF. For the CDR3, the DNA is TGCAGTGCTCTCCGGGACTTTGACACCGGGGAGCTGTTTTTT.

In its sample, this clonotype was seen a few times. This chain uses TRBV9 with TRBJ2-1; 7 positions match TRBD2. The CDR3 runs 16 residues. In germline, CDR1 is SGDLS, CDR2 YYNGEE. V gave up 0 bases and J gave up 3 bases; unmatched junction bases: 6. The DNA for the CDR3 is TGTGCCAGCAGCGTAGGTAGGGGAGGGCTCTACAATGAGCAGTTCTTC. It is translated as CASSVGRGGLYNEQFF.

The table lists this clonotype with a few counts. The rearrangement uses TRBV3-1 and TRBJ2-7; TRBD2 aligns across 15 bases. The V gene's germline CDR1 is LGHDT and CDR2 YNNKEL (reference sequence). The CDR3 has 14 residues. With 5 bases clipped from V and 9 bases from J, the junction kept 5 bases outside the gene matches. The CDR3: CASSGLAGGYWQYF. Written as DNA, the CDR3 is TGTGCCAGCAGCGGACTAGCGGGAGGGTATTGGCAGTACTTC.

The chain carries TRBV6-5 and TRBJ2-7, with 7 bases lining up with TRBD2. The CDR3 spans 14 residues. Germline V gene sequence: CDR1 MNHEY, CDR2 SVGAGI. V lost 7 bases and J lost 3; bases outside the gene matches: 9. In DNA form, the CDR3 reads TGTGCCAGCACAGGACTAGGGGCCCACTACGAGCAGTACTTC. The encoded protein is CASTGLGAHYEQYF.

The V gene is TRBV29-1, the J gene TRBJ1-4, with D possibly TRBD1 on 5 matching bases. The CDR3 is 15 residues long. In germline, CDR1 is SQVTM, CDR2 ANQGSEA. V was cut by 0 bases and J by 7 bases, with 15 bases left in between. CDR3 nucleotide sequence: TGCAGCGTTGAAGATCCCGAGAAAGGGACTGAAAAACTGTTTTTT. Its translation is CSVEDPEKGTEKLFF.

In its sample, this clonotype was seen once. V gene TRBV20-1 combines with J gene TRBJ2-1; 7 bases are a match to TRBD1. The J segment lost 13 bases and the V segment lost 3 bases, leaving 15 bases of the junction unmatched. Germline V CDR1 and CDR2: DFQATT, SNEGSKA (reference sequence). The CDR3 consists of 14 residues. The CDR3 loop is CSARGTERKNIQFF. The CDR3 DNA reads TGCAGTGCTAGGGGGACAGAGAGGAAAAACATTCAGTTCTTC.

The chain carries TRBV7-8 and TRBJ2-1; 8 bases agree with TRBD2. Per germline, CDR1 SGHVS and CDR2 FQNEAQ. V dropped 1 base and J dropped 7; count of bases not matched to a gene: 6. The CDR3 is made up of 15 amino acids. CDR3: CASSLGVAGQNEQFF. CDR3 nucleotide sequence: TGTGCCAGCAGCTTAGGGGTAGCGGGACAAAATGAGCAGTTCTTC.